These 18 T cell receptor beta chains were all obtained from the same sample, sequenced in a study of technical replicates of blood from a handful of donors. Clones were sequenced by immunoSEQ multiplex PCR, and TCRdb holds only the in-frame ones, with some missing. The repertoire includes 13,000 to 15,000 clones, about four fifths of them detected once, and under 12% sits in the top ten. The sequenced material came from PBMCs. The receptors originated from a human donor in good health.

This clone was detected only a few times. In DNA form, the CDR3 reads TGTGCCAGCAGTGGAGGGGGCATCCTTTACGAGCAGTACTTC. Translating it yields CASSGGGILYEQYF. The chain combines TRBV28 with TRBJ2-7, with D perhaps TRBD1 (7 bases). Trimming shortened V by 5 bases and J by 4 bases, and 15 bases separated the two germline ends. The CDR3 has 14 residues. Germline CDR1 MDHEN, CDR2 SYDVKM.

The chain is built from TRBV5-1 and TRBJ2-1; D might be TRBD2 (5 bases). From germline, CDR1 is SGHRS and CDR2 YFSETQ. The CDR3 sequence is 15 residues long. Trimming stripped 1 base from V and 0 bases from J, with 8 bases between. In DNA, the CDR3 is TGCGCCAGCAGCTTGCGGGGTGACTCCTACAATGAGCAGTTCTTC. As protein: CASSLRGDSYNEQFF.

This rearrangement joins TRBV7-2 to TRBJ2-7; 7 bases map to TRBD2. The CDR3 spans 16 residues. Germline V gene sequence: CDR1 SGHTA, CDR2 FQGNSA. J gave up 2 bases and V 2 bases, and 9 bases lay outside the gene matches. CDR3 sequence reads: CASSLRVTSLTYEQYF. The CDR3 DNA sequence: TGTGCCAGCAGCTTAAGGGTGACTAGCCTAACCTACGAGCAGTACTTC.

The CDR3 DNA reads TGTGCCAGCAGCCAGGGACAGGGGGCGGGGGGCTACACCTTC. This codes for CASSQGQGAGGYTF. The chain links TRBV6-6 to TRBJ1-2, with 12 bases fitting TRBD1. This CDR3 has 14 amino acids. V was pared by 6 bases and J by 8 bases, with 7 bases of the junction left unmatched. CDR1 MNHNY and CDR2 SVGAGI come from the germline V gene (reference sequence).

This clone was seen a single time. The chain employs TRBV7-6 and TRBJ1-2; 11 positions agree with TRBD1. J was trimmed by 1 base and V by 5 bases; bases with no gene match: 9. CDR1 SGHVS and CDR2 FNYEAQ come from the germline V gene. CDR3 length: 17 amino acids. CDR3 sequence: CASSPVPGQGDNYGYTF. The CDR3 DNA is TGTGCCAGCAGCCCGGTACCGGGACAGGGGGATAACTATGGCTACACCTTC.

The chain employs TRBV6-1 and TRBJ2-5; D may be TRBD1 (6 bases). This CDR3 comprises 14 residues. The germline V gene encodes CDR1 MNHNS and CDR2 SASEGT. V was clipped by 7 bases and J by 5 bases, with 17 bases between them. CDR3 amino acids: CASTHRESGETQYF. CDR3 coding DNA: TGTGCCAGCACTCACAGGGAGTCGGGTGAGACCCAGTACTTC.

The gene calls are TRBV7-9 and TRBJ1-4, with D tentatively TRBD1 (5 bases). This CDR3 comprises 15 residues. Germline V gives CDR1 SEHNR, CDR2 FQNEAQ (reference sequence). The V gene lost 5 bases and the J gene lost 7 bases, with 17 bases spanning the gap. The CDR3 region is CASSPGLRASEKLFF. The CDR3 DNA reads TGTGCCAGCAGCCCAGGGTTAAGAGCAAGTGAAAAACTGTTTTTT.

This chain connects TRBV28 to TRBJ2-1, with D perhaps TRBD2 (6 bases). The ends were cut back, 2 bases at V and 0 bases at J, with 14 bases in the middle. The germline CDR1 and CDR2 sequences are MDHEN and SYDVKM. The CDR3 is 17 amino acids. CDR3 coding DNA: TGTGCCAGCAGTTTAGGGGGGACCGAGAGCTCCTACAATGAGCAGTTCTTC. Amino acids: CASSLGGTESSYNEQFF.

J is TRBJ2-1 and V is TRBV5-1, with 11 bases identical to TRBD2. V was pared by 6 bases and J by 8 bases, with 7 bases of the junction left unmatched. This CDR3 region has 14 residues. The germline V gene encodes CDR1 SGHRS and CDR2 YFSETQ. DNA of the CDR3: TGCGCCAGCAAGTTAGCGGGAGGGGGGGATGAGCAGTTCTTC. It codes for CASKLAGGGDEQFF.

V and J are TRBV29-1 and TRBJ2-7, with D perhaps TRBD2 (6 bases). Trimming removed 5 bases at V and 1 base at J, with 12 bases between. There are 13 residues in the CDR3. Looked up from germline, CDR1 is SQVTM and CDR2 is ANQGSEA. The CDR3 region is CSVIRGNSYEQYF. Here the CDR3 DNA reads TGCAGCGTTATTCGGGGGAATTCCTACGAGCAGTACTTC.

This clone was seen only a few times. This rearrangement joins TRBV6-5 to TRBJ2-1; D remains ambiguous. The V end lost 7 bases, the J end lost 6 bases, and 10 bases lay between the germline ends. CDR1 and CDR2 (germline): MNHEY, SVGAGI. This CDR3 has 12 amino acids. CDR3 sequence reads: CASNSFLNEQFF. Written as DNA, the CDR3 is TGTGCCAGCAACTCATTCCTCAATGAGCAGTTCTTC.

The chain is built from TRBV6-4 and TRBJ2-1; 10 bases fit TRBD2. Per germline, CDR1 MRHNA and CDR2 SNTAGT. The CDR3 totals 15 residues. V shed 6 bases, J shed 9 bases, and the junction held 11 bases outside the gene matches. The CDR3 here is CASSETSGRAGEQFF. The CDR3 nucleotides read TGTGCCAGCAGCGAAACCAGCGGGAGGGCCGGTGAGCAGTTCTTC.

This chain links TRBV19 with TRBJ1-1; 9 bases are a match to TRBD1. The CDR3 consists of 14 residues. The V and J ends lost 7 bases and 4 bases, in that order; junction bases with no gene match: 7. In germline, CDR1 is LNHDA, CDR2 SQIVND (reference sequence). CDR3 bases: TGTGCCAGTATTACAGGGGGCGGTGGCACTGAAGCTTTCTTT. It encodes CASITGGGGTEAFF.

This chain joins TRBV18 and TRBJ2-7; 7 positions agree with TRBD2. The V segment lost 2 bases and the J segment 2 bases; nucleotides outside the gene matches: 6. This CDR3 is built from 15 residues. CDR1 is KGHSH and CDR2 is LQKENI in the germline V gene. The CDR3 DNA reads TGTGCCAGCTCACCATCCGCTAGCGGAACCTACGAGCAGTACTTC. The encoded protein is CASSPSASGTYEQYF.

V usage is TRBV30 and J usage is TRBJ2-7; 7 nucleotides agree with TRBD1. CDR1 GTSNPN and CDR2 SVGIG come from the germline V gene (reference sequence). V trimming: 3 bases; J trimming: 1 base; junction bases outside the gene matches: 12. The CDR3 sequence is 16 residues long. CDR3 DNA: TGTGCCTGGAGACAATCCGGGACAGCCGGGTCCTACGAGCAGTACTTC. It is translated as CAWRQSGTAGSYEQYF.

This clone was counted between two and nine times. The chain uses TRBV6-1 and TRBJ2-3; D gene unclear. From germline, CDR1 is MNHNS and CDR2 SASEGT. Trimming took off 0 bases at V and 10 bases at J, with 17 bases between the two ends. The CDR3 loop spans 15 amino acids. DNA for the CDR3: TGTGCCAGCAGTGAAGCTGACGCCTCTTCAGAGGCGCAGTATTTT. Its protein product is CASSEADASSEAQYF.

J is TRBJ2-7 and V is TRBV28; TRBD2 agrees at 15 bases. Germline V lookup: CDR1 MDHEN, CDR2 SYDVKM. The CDR3 extends over 20 amino acids. V lost 5 bases, J lost 0 bases, and 14 bases stayed unmatched. In DNA form, the CDR3 reads TGTGCCAGCAGTCTCCCCCTGACAGGACTAGCGGGAGGGAACTCCTACGAGCAGTACTTC. Its translation is CASSLPLTGLAGGNSYEQYF.

In this sample, this clone is medium-sized. The gene calls are TRBV4-1 and TRBJ1-5; 9 bases fit TRBD1. V shed 4 bases, J shed 3 bases, and the junction held 7 bases outside the gene matches. Germline CDR1 reads MGHRA; CDR2 reads YSYEKL. This CDR3 region has 16 residues. CDR3 protein: CASSLIGTGINQPQHF. DNA of the CDR3: TGCGCCAGCAGCCTAATAGGGACAGGGATCAATCAGCCCCAGCATTTT.